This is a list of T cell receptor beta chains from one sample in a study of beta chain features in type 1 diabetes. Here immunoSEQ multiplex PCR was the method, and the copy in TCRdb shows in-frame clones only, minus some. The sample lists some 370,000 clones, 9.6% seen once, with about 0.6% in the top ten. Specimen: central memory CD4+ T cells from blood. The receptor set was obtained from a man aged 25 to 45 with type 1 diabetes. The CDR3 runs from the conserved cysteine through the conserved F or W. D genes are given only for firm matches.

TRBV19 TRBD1 CASSTDRGLYPNEQFF
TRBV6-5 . CASSYPGSYEQYF
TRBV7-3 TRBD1 CASSLGGQGQGETQYF
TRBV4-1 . CASSQQKRNTEAFF
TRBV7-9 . CASSLALGRETGELFF
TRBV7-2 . CASSSRVTFADTQYF
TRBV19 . CASNGARTEDTQYF
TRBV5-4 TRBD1 CASSATGGDTEAFF
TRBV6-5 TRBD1 CASTYRDRGLNEQFF
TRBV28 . CASSKGLLGYEQYF
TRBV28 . CAIEGSAHEQYF
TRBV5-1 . CASSLMGQHNSPLHF
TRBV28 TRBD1 CASSSTPTGGGGELFF
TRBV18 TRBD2 CASSPNSGVADTQYF
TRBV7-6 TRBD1 CASSLKTGARGTQYF
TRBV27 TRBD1 CASSDSGTGNQPQHF
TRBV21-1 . CASSKYSGGIVDEQYF
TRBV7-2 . CASSPTRVGLYF
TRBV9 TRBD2 CASSPRLAAYNEQFF
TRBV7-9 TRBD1 CASSQDRGTGKYEQYF
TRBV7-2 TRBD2 CASSSTTSGSRPHGHEQFF
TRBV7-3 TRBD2 CASSLWASGSRDEQFF
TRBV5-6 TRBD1 CASSLAGTGGYEQYF
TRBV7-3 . CASSQGMNTEAFF
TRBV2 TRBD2 CASSALSGYTDTQYF
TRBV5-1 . CASTSVPEQYF